The 27 T cell receptor beta chains presented below share a single source sample, sequenced in a study of blood T cell repertoires in COVID-19. Only in-frame clones appear in the TCRdb table, and some are missing; sequencing was by immunoSEQ multiplex PCR. The sample lists roughly 300,000 clones, more than 85% seen once, with approximately 1% in the top ten. Sequencing input: PBMCs or T cells enriched from blood (not recorded which). These receptors were collected from a woman under 40 who had recovered from COVID-19.

This clone was counted a single time. The J gene is TRBJ1-2, the V gene TRBV28; possibly TRBD1 for D (5 bases). Germline V lookup: CDR1 MDHEN, CDR2 SYDVKM. This CDR3 is built from 12 residues. Trimming cost V 4 bases and J 2 bases, with 5 bases left between them. The CDR3 reads CASSSGNYGYTF. The DNA of the CDR3 is TGTGCCAGCAGTTCAGGGAACTATGGCTACACCTTC.

This clone has just one count. The chain links TRBV5-5 to TRBJ1-2, with D maybe TRBD1 (6 bases). V dropped 5 bases and J dropped 0 bases, with 11 bases sitting between them. This CDR3 region has 14 residues. Germline V gene sequence: CDR1 SGHKS, CDR2 YYEKEE (reference sequence). The CDR3 loop is CASSPTGPNYGYTF. DNA for the CDR3: TGTGCCAGCAGTCCTACAGGGCCTAACTATGGCTACACCTTC.

The chain is built from TRBV5-1 and TRBJ2-7; TRBD1 matches at 7 bases. With 4 bases clipped from V and 2 bases from J, the junction kept 6 bases outside the gene matches. Looked up from germline, CDR1 is SGHRS and CDR2 is YFSETQ. The CDR3 spans 14 residues. The CDR3 loop reads CASSIDRATYEQYF. For the CDR3, the DNA is TGCGCCAGCAGCATCGACAGGGCGACCTACGAGCAGTACTTC.

The chain has TRBV19 and TRBJ1-6; D remains unclear. Germline CDR1 reads LNHDA; CDR2 reads SQIVND (reference sequence). The CDR3 loop spans 14 amino acids. Deletions cut 5 bases from V and 3 bases from J, with 8 bases between. CDR3 amino acids: CASSEANYNSPLHF. The CDR3 region has the DNA TGTGCCAGTAGTGAGGCAAACTATAATTCACCCCTCCACTTT.

The chain has TRBV9 and TRBJ2-7, with 12 bases that match TRBD2. Trimming removed 2 bases from V and 2 bases from J; junction bases left unmatched: 11. The CDR3 consists of 18 residues. Per the germline V gene, CDR1 is SGDLS and CDR2 is YYNGEE. CDR3 protein: CASSVSRLAGGRTYEQYF. The CDR3 nucleotides are TGTGCCAGCAGCGTTTCAAGGCTAGCGGGGGGGCGGACCTACGAGCAGTACTTC.

The rearrangement links TRBV3-1 (or the pseudogene TRBV3-2) to TRBJ1-2, with TRBD1 matching over 11 bases. Germline loops: CDR1 LGHDT, CDR2 YNNKEL (reference sequence). There are 17 residues in the CDR3. The junction had 9 bases not matched to a gene; V was cut back by 1 base and J by 5 bases. This CDR3 is CASSQGVWDRGGYGYTF. CDR3 sequence (DNA): TGTGCCAGCAGCCAAGGAGTATGGGACAGGGGGGGTTATGGCTACACCTTC.

This chain joins TRBV7-9 and TRBJ1-4, with no clear D. This CDR3 has 12 amino acids. The germline CDR1 and CDR2 sequences are SEHNR and FQNEAQ (reference sequence). V lost 5 bases to trimming and J lost 4 bases, with 5 bases between them. The CDR3 reads CASSKSNEKLFF. The CDR3 nucleotides are TGTGCCAGCAGCAAGAGTAATGAAAAACTGTTTTTT.

The chain has TRBV5-1 and TRBJ1-4, with 10 nucleotides matching TRBD1. There are 18 residues in the CDR3. Germline V lookup: CDR1 SGHRS, CDR2 YFSETQ. The V segment lost 4 bases and the J segment 8 bases; nucleotides outside the gene matches: 17. CDR3 sequence reads: CASSAWDRGRPGDEKLFF. The CDR3 nucleotides read TGCGCCAGCAGCGCCTGGGACAGGGGCCGCCCGGGAGACGAAAAACTGTTTTTT.

V gene TRBV11-3 combines with J gene TRBJ2-2, with 8 positions matching TRBD1. The germline gives CDR1 SGHNT, CDR2 YENEEA. J was trimmed by 10 bases and V by 2 bases; bases with no gene match: 6. The CDR3 spans 14 residues. For the CDR3, the DNA is TGTGCCAGCAGCTTACGGACAGGGTCAAAGGAGCTGTTTTTT. Translating it yields CASSLRTGSKELFF.

The V and J genes are TRBV7-2 and TRBJ1-1; 10 bases are a match to TRBD1. The germline V gene has CDR1 SGHTA and CDR2 FQGNSA. The CDR3 sequence is 16 residues long. After removal of 7 bases from V and 4 bases from J, the junction contained 12 bases not matched to a gene. The CDR3 is CASTSRTGGGVTEAFF. The CDR3 nucleotides read TGTGCCAGCACCTCCCGGACAGGGGGAGGGGTCACTGAAGCTTTCTTT.

The V gene is TRBV3-1 (or the pseudogene TRBV3-2), the J gene TRBJ1-1, with 10 bases fitting TRBD1. Germline V gene sequence: CDR1 LGHDT, CDR2 YNNKEL (reference sequence). J gave up 2 bases and V 3 bases, and 12 bases lay outside the gene matches. The CDR3 is made up of 18 amino acids. The CDR3 DNA is TGTGCCAGCAGCCAGAGGCGGGGACAGGGGCTCTTAAACACTGAAGCTTTCTTT. This translates into CASSQRRGQGLLNTEAFF.

The chain links TRBV7-9 to TRBJ2-5, with D possibly being TRBD2 (6 bases). The ends were cut back, 0 bases at V and 4 bases at J, with 15 bases in the middle. The germline CDR1 and CDR2 sequences are SEHNR and FQNEAQ (reference sequence). This CDR3 contains 16 residues. In nucleotides, the CDR3 is TGTGCCAGCAGCTTAGCGGAGGCCGGGGGTCGAGAGACCCAGTACTTC. Its protein is CASSLAEAGGRETQYF.

The rearrangement links TRBV5-1 to TRBJ1-6; D not resolved. Trimming removed 0 bases from V and 8 bases from J, with 12 bases in between. Germline assignment: CDR1 SGHRS and CDR2 YFSETQ. The CDR3 is made up of 15 amino acids. In nucleotides, the CDR3 is TGCGCCAGCAGCTTGGCCGGGGAGGGCCATTCACCCCTCCACTTT. It translates to CASSLAGEGHSPLHF.

The rearrangement uses TRBV20-1 and TRBJ1-2, with 9 bases lining up with TRBD1. The CDR3 loop spans 11 amino acids. CDR1 and CDR2 from the germline V gene are DFQATT and SNEGSKA (reference sequence). The J segment lost 6 bases and the V segment lost 6 bases, leaving 2 bases of the junction unmatched. Here the CDR3 DNA reads TGCAGTGCAGGACAGGGGAATGGCTACACCTTC. As protein: CSAGQGNGYTF.

The gene calls are TRBV12-3 or TRBV12-4 and TRBJ2-4, with 7 positions matching TRBD1. J was trimmed by 4 bases and V by 6 bases; bases with no gene match: 3. The CDR3 is 13 residues long. DNA of the CDR3: TGTGCCAGCAGCCAGGGACAGAAAAACATTCAGTACTTC. This gives the protein CASSQGQKNIQYF.

V gene TRBV3-1 (or the pseudogene TRBV3-2) combines with J gene TRBJ2-5, with 14 positions matching TRBD2. CDR1 is LGHDT and CDR2 is YNNKEL in the germline V gene (reference sequence). The CDR3 runs to 19 residues. With V trimmed by 4 bases and J by 1 base, 11 bases remained unmatched. The CDR3 nucleotides are TGTGCCAGCAGCCTAGAGACTAGCGGGGGGGACTCGATCCAAGAGACCCAGTACTTC. This translates into CASSLETSGGDSIQETQYF.

V gene TRBV13 combines with J gene TRBJ2-2; D unresolved. The germline gives CDR1 PRHDT, CDR2 FYEKMQ (reference sequence). V was shortened by 5 bases and J by 8 bases, with 15 bases between the two germline ends. The CDR3 runs to 14 residues. CDR3 amino acids: CASSQSTAFGELFF. The CDR3 coding sequence is TGTGCCAGCAGCCAATCAACTGCCTTTGGGGAGCTGTTTTTT.

The chain recombines TRBV5-1 with TRBJ2-2, with 8 bases identical to TRBD1. The CDR3 sequence is 16 residues long. CDR1 is SGHRS and CDR2 is YFSETQ in the germline V gene. V was pared by 0 bases and J by 6 bases, with 7 bases of the junction left unmatched. In DNA form, the CDR3 reads TGCGCCAGCAGCTTGGCCACGACAGGGGCCGCCGGGGAGCTGTTTTTT. It encodes CASSLATTGAAGELFF.

The chain combines TRBV19 with TRBJ2-3, with TRBD2 matching 9 bases. Germline-derived CDR1 and CDR2 are LNHDA and SQIVND (reference sequence). Germline trimming cut 3 bases from V and 11 bases from J; bases unmatched to any gene: 15. The CDR3 runs 16 residues. The CDR3 loop reads CASSMSIAGAAGGQYF. The CDR3 DNA reads as TGTGCCAGTAGTATGTCGATAGCGGGGGCCGCCGGGGGGCAGTATTTT.

The chain has TRBV7-8 and TRBJ2-6, with D perhaps matching TRBD1 (6 bases). Germline loops: CDR1 SGHVS, CDR2 FQNEAQ. The CDR3 consists of 16 residues. V was pared by 5 bases and J by 0 bases, with 11 bases between. CDR3 loop: CASSPDSLSGANVLTF. The CDR3 nucleotides read TGTGCCAGCAGCCCGGACAGCCTCTCTGGGGCCAACGTCCTGACTTTC.

The chain links TRBV5-4 to TRBJ2-1; D call uncertain. The CDR3 extends over 13 amino acids. CDR1 and CDR2 from the germline V gene are SGHNT and YYREEE (reference sequence). V was pared by 6 bases and J by 5 bases, with 12 bases between. The CDR3 region is CASKDDTNNEQFF. Written as DNA, the CDR3 is TGTGCCAGCAAAGACGACACCAACAATGAGCAGTTCTTC. Using reference TRBV5-4 and TRBJ2-1 for the parts outside the CDR3, the full variable domain is ETGVTQSPTHLIKTRGQQVTLRCSSQSGHNTVSWYQQALGQGPQFIFQYYREEENGRGNFPPRFSGLQFPNYSSELNVNALELDDSALYLCASKDDTNNEQFFGPGTRLTVL.

This sequence joins TRBV30 and TRBJ1-2, with D tentatively TRBD1 (5 bases). The V end was cut by 5 bases, the J end by 5 bases, with 12 bases between. The germline V gene encodes CDR1 GTSNPN and CDR2 SVGIG (reference sequence). The CDR3 has 12 residues. The CDR3 loop is CAWDQGGYGYTF. The CDR3 DNA sequence: TGTGCCTGGGATCAGGGAGGGTATGGCTACACCTTC.

The V call is TRBV2, the J call TRBJ1-1; 8 nucleotides line up with TRBD1. From germline, CDR1 is SNHLY and CDR2 FYNNEI. J lost 5 bases, V lost 6 bases, and 17 bases had no gene match. This CDR3 region has 17 residues. CDR3 loop: CASSQHLSRTGKTEAFF. The CDR3 DNA reads as TGTGCCAGCAGCCAACACCTTTCGAGGACAGGGAAAACTGAAGCTTTCTTT.

This clone was observed a handful of times. Other DNA sequences of this sample code for an identical CDR3. The V and J genes are TRBV7-8 and TRBJ1-2, with D maybe TRBD1 (6 bases). Germline V gene lookup returns CDR1 SGHVS and CDR2 FQNEAQ. This CDR3 has 14 amino acids. Trimming removed 3 bases from V and 1 base from J, with 9 bases in between. CDR3: CASSLGDNNYGYTF. The CDR3 DNA follows: TGTGCCAGCAGCTTGGGGGACAATAACTATGGCTACACCTTC.

This rearrangement joins TRBV9 to TRBJ2-7; TRBD2 aligns across 7 bases. Trimming took 4 bases from V and 2 from J; bases not matched to a gene: 9. Germline CDR1 and CDR2: SGDLS and YYNGEE. There are 15 residues in the CDR3. The chain's CDR3 is CASSPSAGLTYEQYF. In nucleotides, the CDR3 is TGTGCCAGCAGCCCCTCAGCGGGGCTTACCTACGAGCAGTACTTC.

This clone appeared a single time. The chain carries TRBV28 and TRBJ1-5; 9 nucleotides match TRBD1. Losses at the gene ends were 5 bases for V and 5 bases for J; bases not matched to a gene: 7. The CDR3 loop spans 15 amino acids. Looked up from germline, CDR1 is MDHEN and CDR2 is SYDVKM. CDR3 nucleotide sequence: TGTGCCAGCAGTCCTACAGGGGGCTTGCATCAGCCCCAGCATTTT. Translated, it gives CASSPTGGLHQPQHF.

This clone came up once. The chain combines TRBV30 with TRBJ2-7; TRBD1 aligns across 8 bases. The CDR3 extends over 13 amino acids. Germline CDR1 GTSNPN, CDR2 SVGIG (reference sequence). V was pared by 2 bases and J by 5 bases, with 5 bases of the junction left unmatched. This CDR3 is CAWSQGAKDEQYF. The DNA of the CDR3 is TGTGCCTGGAGTCAGGGGGCGAAGGACGAGCAGTACTTC.